Below, 2 T cell receptor beta chains from the same sample are listed, as sequenced in a study of blood T cell repertoires in COVID-19. The table came from immunoSEQ multiplex PCR; TCRdb's copy has only in-frame clones and leaves some out. The table shows 400,000 or so clones, with more than 80% occurring only once. The sequencing input was PBMCs or T cells enriched from blood (not recorded which). The receptors originated from a man aged 25-40 years who had recovered from COVID-19.

This chain uses TRBV30 with TRBJ2-7; 7 nucleotides match TRBD1. Per germline, CDR1 GTSNPN and CDR2 SVGIG (reference sequence). This CDR3 region has 14 residues. V lost 2 bases to trimming and J lost 2 bases; unmatched junction nucleotides: 6. The CDR3 reads CAWSKGAVPYEQYF. The CDR3 DNA reads TGTGCCTGGAGTAAGGGGGCGGTTCCCTACGAGCAGTACTTC.

The chain has TRBV9 and TRBJ2-7; 12 nucleotides match TRBD2. CDR1 and CDR2 (germline): SGDLS, YYNGEE. V shed 4 bases and J 4 bases; nucleotides not matched to a gene: 9. This CDR3 region has 16 residues. The CDR3 DNA follows: TGTGCCAGCAGCCCCCGGTCTAGCGGGAGGGGGTACGAGCAGTACTTC. Translated: CASSPRSSGRGYEQYF.